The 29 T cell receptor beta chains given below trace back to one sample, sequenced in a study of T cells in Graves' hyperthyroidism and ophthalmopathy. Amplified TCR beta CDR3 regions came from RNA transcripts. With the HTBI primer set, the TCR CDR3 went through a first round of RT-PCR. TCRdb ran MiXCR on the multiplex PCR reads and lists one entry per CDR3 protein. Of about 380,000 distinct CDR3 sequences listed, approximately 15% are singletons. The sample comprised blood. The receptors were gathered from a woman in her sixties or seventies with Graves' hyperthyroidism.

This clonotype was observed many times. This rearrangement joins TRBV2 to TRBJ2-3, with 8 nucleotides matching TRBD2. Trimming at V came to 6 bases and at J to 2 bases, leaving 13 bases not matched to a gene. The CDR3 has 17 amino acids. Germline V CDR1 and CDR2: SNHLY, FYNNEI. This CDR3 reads CASSVAVGLALTDTQYF. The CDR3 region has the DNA TGTGCCAGCAGCGTGGCCGTAGGACTAGCACTCACAGATACGCAGTATTTT.

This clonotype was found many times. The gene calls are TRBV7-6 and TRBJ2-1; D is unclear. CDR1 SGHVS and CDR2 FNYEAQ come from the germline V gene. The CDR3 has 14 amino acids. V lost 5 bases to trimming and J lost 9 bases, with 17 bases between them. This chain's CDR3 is CASSRNAVGPEQFF. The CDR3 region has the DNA TGTGCCAGCAGCCGCAACGCCGTAGGCCCTGAGCAGTTCTTC.

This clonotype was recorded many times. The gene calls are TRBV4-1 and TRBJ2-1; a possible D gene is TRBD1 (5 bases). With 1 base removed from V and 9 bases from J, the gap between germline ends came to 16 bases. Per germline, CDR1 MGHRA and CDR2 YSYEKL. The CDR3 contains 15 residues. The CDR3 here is CASSQGGRGRGEQFF. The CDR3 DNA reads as TGCGCCAGCAGCCAAGGGGGTAGGGGCCGCGGTGAGCAGTTCTTC.

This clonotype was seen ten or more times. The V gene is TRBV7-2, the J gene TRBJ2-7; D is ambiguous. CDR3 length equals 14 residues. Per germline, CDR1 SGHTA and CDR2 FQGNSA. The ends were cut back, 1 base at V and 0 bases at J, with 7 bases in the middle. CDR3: CASSLGPTSYEQYF. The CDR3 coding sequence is TGTGCCAGCAGCTTAGGTCCTACCTCCTACGAGCAGTACTTC.

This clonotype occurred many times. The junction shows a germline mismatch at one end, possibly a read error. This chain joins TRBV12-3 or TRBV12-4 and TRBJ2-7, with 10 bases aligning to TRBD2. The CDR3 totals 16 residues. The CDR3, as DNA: TGTGCCAGCGGTTTCCTAGCGGGAGTGTACTCCTACGAGCAGTACTTC. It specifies CASGFLAGVYSYEQYF.

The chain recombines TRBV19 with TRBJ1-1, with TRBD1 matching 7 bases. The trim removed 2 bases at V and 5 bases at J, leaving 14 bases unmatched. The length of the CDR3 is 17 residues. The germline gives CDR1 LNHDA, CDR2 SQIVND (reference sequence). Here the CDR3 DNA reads TGTGCCAGTAGTATAAGGGCGCAGGGGGGGGAGAGTACTGAAGCTTTCTTT. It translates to CASSIRAQGGESTEAFF.

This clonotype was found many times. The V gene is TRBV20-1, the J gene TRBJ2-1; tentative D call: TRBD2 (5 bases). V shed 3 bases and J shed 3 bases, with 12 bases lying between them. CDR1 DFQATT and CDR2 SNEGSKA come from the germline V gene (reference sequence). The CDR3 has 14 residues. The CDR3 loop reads CSASRLTRYNEQFF. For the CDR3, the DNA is TGCAGTGCTAGTCGACTAACCCGCTACAATGAGCAGTTCTTC.

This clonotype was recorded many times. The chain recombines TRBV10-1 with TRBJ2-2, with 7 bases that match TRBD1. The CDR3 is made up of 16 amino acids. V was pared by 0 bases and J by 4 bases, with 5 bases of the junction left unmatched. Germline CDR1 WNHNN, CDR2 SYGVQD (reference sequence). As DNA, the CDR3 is TGCGCCAGCAGTGAGTCGAAACAGGGGTTCACCGGGGAGCTGTTTTTT. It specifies CASSESKQGFTGELFF.

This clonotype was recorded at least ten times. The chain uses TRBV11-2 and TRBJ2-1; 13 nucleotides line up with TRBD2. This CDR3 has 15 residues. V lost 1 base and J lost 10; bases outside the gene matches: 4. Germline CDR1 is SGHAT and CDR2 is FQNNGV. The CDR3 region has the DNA TGTGCCAGCAGCTTAGCCACTAGCGGGAGGGTCGAGCAGTTCTTC. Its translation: CASSLATSGRVEQFF.

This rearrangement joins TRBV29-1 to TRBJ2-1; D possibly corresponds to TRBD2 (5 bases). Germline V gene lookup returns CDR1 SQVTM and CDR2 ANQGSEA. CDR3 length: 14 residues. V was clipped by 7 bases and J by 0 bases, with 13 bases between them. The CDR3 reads CSAPGYLSYNEQFF. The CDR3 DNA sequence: TGCAGCGCCCCGGGGTACCTCTCCTACAATGAGCAGTTCTTC.

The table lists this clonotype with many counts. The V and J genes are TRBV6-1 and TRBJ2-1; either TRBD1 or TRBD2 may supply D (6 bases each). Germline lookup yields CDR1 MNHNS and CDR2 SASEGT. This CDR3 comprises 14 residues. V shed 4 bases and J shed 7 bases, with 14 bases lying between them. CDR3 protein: CASSAIPGANEQFF. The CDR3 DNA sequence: TGTGCCAGCAGTGCCATACCGGGGGCAAATGAGCAGTTCTTC.

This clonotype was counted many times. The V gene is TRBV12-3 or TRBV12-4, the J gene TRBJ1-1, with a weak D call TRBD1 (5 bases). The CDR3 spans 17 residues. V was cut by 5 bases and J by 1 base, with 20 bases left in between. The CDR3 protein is CASSPRWGLAPNTEAFF. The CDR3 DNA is TGTGCCAGCAGTCCCCGGTGGGGGTTGGCCCCGAACACTGAAGCTTTCTTT.

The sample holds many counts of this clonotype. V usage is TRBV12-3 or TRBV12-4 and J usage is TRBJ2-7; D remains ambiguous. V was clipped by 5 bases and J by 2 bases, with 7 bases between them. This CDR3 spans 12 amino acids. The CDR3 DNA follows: TGTGCCAGCAGTCCCGGTACCTACGAGCAGTACTTC. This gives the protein CASSPGTYEQYF.

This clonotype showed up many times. The CDR3 loop is CASFTGPGANTEAFF. The CDR3 coding sequence is TGTGCCAGTTTTACAGGGCCGGGCGCGAACACTGAAGCTTTCTTT. V is TRBV18 and J is TRBJ1-1; tentatively, D is TRBD1 (6 bases). V was shortened by 9 bases and J by 1 base, with 18 bases between the two germline ends. This CDR3 comprises 15 residues. Per germline, CDR1 KGHSH and CDR2 LQKENI.

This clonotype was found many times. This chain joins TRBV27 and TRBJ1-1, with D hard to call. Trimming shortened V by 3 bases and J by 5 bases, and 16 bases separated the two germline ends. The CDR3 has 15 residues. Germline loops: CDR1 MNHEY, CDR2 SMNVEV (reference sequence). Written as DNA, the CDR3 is TGTGCCAGCAGTTTGGAACCGGGAATAGGGACTGAAGCTTTCTTT. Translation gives CASSLEPGIGTEAFF.

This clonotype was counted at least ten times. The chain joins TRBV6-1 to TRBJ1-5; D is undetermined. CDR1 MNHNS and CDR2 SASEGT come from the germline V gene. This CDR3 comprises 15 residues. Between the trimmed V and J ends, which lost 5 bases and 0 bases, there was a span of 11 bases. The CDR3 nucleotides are TGTGCCAGCAGTCCCTTCCTAAATAGCAATCAGCCCCAGCATTTT. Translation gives CASSPFLNSNQPQHF.

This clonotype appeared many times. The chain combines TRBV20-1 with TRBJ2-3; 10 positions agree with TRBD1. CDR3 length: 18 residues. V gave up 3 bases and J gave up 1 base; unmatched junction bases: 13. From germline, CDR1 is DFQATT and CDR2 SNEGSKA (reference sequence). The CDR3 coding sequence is TGCAGTGCTAGGGACAGGGGGTTAAGGGGACGGGGCACAGATACGCAGTATTTT. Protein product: CSARDRGLRGRGTDTQYF.

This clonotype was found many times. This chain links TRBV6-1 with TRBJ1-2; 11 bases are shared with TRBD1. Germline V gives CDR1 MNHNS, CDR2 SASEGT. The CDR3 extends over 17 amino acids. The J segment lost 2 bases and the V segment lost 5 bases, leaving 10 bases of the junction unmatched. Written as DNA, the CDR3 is TGTGCCAGCAGTTATTCCCCGGGACAGGGGGGCAACTATGGCTACACCTTC. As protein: CASSYSPGQGGNYGYTF.

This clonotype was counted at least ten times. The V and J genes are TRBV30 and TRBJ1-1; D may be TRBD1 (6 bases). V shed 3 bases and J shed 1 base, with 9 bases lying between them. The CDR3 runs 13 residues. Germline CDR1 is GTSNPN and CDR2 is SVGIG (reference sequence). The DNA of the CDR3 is TGTGCCTGGAGGGCACAGGGGAACACTGAAGCTTTCTTT. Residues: CAWRAQGNTEAFF.

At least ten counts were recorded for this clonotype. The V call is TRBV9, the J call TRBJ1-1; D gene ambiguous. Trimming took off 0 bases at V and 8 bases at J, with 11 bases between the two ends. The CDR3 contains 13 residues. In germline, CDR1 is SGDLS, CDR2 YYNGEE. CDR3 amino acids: CASSVAGLGEAFF. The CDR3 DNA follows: TGTGCCAGCAGCGTAGCAGGACTCGGCGAAGCTTTCTTT.

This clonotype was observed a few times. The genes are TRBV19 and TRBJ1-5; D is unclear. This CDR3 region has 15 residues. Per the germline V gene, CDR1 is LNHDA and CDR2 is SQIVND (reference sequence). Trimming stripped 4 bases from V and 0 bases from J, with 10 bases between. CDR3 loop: CASSTRHYSNQPQHF. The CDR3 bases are TGTGCCAGTAGTACCCGGCATTATAGCAATCAGCCCCAGCATTTT. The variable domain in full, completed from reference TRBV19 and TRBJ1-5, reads DGGITQSPKYLFRKEGQNVTLSCEQNLNHDAMYWYRQDPGQGLRLIYYSQIVNDFQKGDIAEGYSVSREKKESFPLTVTSAQKNPTAFYLCASSTRHYSNQPQHFGDGTRLSIL.

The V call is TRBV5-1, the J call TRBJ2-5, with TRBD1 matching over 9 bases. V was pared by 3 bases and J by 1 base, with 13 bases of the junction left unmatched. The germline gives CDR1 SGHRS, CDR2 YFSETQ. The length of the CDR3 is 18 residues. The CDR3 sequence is CASSWGSDRGRRQETQYF. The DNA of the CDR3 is TGCGCCAGCAGCTGGGGGTCGGACAGGGGACGCCGCCAAGAGACCCAGTACTTC.

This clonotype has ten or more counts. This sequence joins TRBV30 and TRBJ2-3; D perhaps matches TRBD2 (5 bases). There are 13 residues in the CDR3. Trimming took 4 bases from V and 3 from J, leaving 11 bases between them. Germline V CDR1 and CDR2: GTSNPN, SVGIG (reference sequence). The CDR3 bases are TGTGCCTGGACTAGCATTTCGACAGATACGCAGTATTTT. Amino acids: CAWTSISTDTQYF. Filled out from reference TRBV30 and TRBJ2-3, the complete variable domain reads SQTIHQWPATLVQPVGSPLSLECTVEGTSNPNLYWYRQAAGRGLQLLFYSVGIGQISSEVPQNLSASRPQDRQFILSSKKLLLSDSGFYLCAWTSISTDTQYFGPGTRLTVL.

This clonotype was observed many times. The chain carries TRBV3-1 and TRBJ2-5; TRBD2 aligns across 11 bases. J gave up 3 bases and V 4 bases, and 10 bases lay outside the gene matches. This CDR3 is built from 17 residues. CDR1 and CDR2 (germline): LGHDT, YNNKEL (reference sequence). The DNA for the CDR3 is TGTGCCAGCAGCCCCATATTAGGGACTAGCGGCAAAGAGACCCAGTACTTC. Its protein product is CASSPILGTSGKETQYF.

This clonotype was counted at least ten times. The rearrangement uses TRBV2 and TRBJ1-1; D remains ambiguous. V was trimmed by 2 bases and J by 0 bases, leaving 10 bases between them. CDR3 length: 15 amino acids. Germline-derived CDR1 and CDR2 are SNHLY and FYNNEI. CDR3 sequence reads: CASSEWERLNTEAFF. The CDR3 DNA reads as TGTGCCAGCAGTGAATGGGAGAGGCTGAACACTGAAGCTTTCTTT.

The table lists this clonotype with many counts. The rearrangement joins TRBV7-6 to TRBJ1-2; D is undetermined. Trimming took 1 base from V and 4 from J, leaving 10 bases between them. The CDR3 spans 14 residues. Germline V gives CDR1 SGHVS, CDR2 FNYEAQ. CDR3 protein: CASSLGRGSYGYTF. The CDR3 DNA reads TGTGCCAGCAGCTTAGGGCGGGGATCCTATGGCTACACCTTC.

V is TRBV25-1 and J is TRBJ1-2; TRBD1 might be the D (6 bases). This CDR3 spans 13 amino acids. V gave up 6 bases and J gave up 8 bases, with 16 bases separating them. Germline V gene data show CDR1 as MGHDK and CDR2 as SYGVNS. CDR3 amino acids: CASSPGQTKGYTF. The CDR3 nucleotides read TGTGCCAGCAGCCCGGGACAAACGAAGGGCTACACCTTC.

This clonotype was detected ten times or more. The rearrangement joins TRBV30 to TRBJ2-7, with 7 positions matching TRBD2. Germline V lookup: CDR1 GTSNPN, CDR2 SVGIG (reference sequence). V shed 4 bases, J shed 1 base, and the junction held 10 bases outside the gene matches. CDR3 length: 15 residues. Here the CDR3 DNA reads TGTGCCTGGACCCTCGGGGGGTATGGGTCCTACGAGCAGTACTTC. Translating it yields CAWTLGGYGSYEQYF.

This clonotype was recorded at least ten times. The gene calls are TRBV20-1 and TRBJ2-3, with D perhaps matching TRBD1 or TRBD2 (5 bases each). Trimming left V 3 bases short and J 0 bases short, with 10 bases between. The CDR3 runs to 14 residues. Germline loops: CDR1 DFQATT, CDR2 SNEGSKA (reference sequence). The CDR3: CSASGGVSTDTQYF. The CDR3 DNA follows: TGCAGTGCTAGTGGGGGAGTTAGCACAGATACGCAGTATTTT.